A selection of T cell receptor beta chains follows, all from one sample in a study of brain metastases from non-small cell lung cancer. Clones were sequenced by immunoSEQ multiplex PCR, and TCRdb holds only the in-frame ones, with some missing. The top ten hold 5% to 7% of the sample, which has some 4,200 clones, roughly 89% seen once. The material sequenced was primary lung tumor tissue. The receptors were gathered from a donor older than 35 with non-small cell lung cancer. CDR3s include the opening cysteine and the closing phenylalanine or tryptophan. The D gene is left open where the match is weak. Size tells how often a clone was seen (once, few, many) or the class of an expanded clone, and some rows leave it out.

clone_size: -; d_call: -; j_call: TRBJ1-5; v_call: TRBV27; cdr3_aa: CASSFLGNQPQHF; cdr3_nt: TGTGCCAGCAGTTTTCTGGGCAATCAGCCCCAGCATTTT
clone_size: once; d_call: TRBD1; j_call: TRBJ1-2; v_call: TRBV7-9; cdr3_aa: CASSLYRDRDGYTF; cdr3_nt: TGTGCCAGCAGCTTATACCGGGACAGGGACGGCTACACCTTC
clone_size: -; d_call: TRBD2; j_call: TRBJ2-3; v_call: TRBV5-4; cdr3_aa: CASSFIGGGDTQYF; cdr3_nt: TGTGCCAGCAGCTTCATCGGGGGGGGAGATACGCAGTATTTT
clone_size: -; d_call: -; j_call: TRBJ1-3; v_call: TRBV10-3; cdr3_aa: CAIRQDSGNTIYF; cdr3_nt: TGTGCCATCAGACAGGACTCTGGAAACACCATATATTTT
clone_size: -; d_call: TRBD1; j_call: TRBJ2-7; v_call: TRBV18; cdr3_aa: CASSRDRGPTYEQYF; cdr3_nt: TGTGCCAGCTCACGTGACAGGGGACCTACCTACGAGCAGTACTTC
clone_size: -; d_call: TRBD2; j_call: TRBJ2-5; v_call: TRBV19; cdr3_aa: CASSARGGRETQYF; cdr3_nt: TGTGCCAGTAGCGCTCGTGGCGGGAGAGAGACCCAGTACTTC
clone_size: -; d_call: -; j_call: TRBJ2-5; v_call: TRBV30; cdr3_aa: CAWRKAATQETQYF; cdr3_nt: TGTGCCTGGAGGAAGGCAGCGACCCAAGAGACCCAGTACTTC
clone_size: -; d_call: -; j_call: TRBJ1-2; v_call: TRBV9; cdr3_aa: CASSVGVLPGEQGYTF; cdr3_nt: TGTGCCAGCAGCGTAGGCGTTCTACCAGGGGAACAGGGCTACACCTTC
clone_size: -; d_call: TRBD2; j_call: TRBJ2-2; v_call: TRBV5-6; cdr3_aa: CASSLRTGGGTGELFF; cdr3_nt: TGTGCCAGCAGCTTGAGGACGGGAGGAGGCACCGGGGAGCTGTTTTTT
clone_size: once; d_call: -; j_call: TRBJ2-5; v_call: TRBV5-1; cdr3_aa: CASSRQGGEEETQYF; cdr3_nt: TGCGCCAGCAGCCGCCAGGGGGGAGAGGAAGAGACCCAGTACTTC
clone_size: few; d_call: -; j_call: TRBJ1-1; v_call: TRBV2; cdr3_aa: CASSEERFAGRNTEAFF; cdr3_nt: TGTGCCAGCAGTGAAGAAAGGTTTGCCGGGAGGAACACTGAAGCTTTCTTT
clone_size: -; d_call: -; j_call: TRBJ2-7; v_call: TRBV10-2; cdr3_aa: CASSNAYEQYF; cdr3_nt: TGCGCCAGCTCTAACGCTTACGAGCAGTACTTC
clone_size: -; d_call: -; j_call: TRBJ1-2; v_call: TRBV12-3/TRBV12-4; cdr3_aa: CASSYPGDYTF; cdr3_nt: TGTGCCAGCAGTTACCCGGGCGACTACACCTTC
clone_size: -; d_call: -; j_call: TRBJ1-1; v_call: TRBV5-4; cdr3_aa: CASSLGDLDTEAFF; cdr3_nt: TGTGCCAGCAGCTTGGGGGACCTAGACACTGAAGCTTTCTTT
clone_size: -; d_call: -; j_call: TRBJ2-2; v_call: TRBV14; cdr3_aa: CASSQDARSGYTGELFF; cdr3_nt: TGTGCCAGCAGCCAAGATGCAAGGAGCGGGTACACCGGGGAGCTGTTTTTT
clone_size: few; d_call: -; j_call: TRBJ1-5; v_call: TRBV28; cdr3_aa: CASSLTAPQDPQHF; cdr3_nt: TGTGCCAGCAGTCTGACCGCGCCCCAAGACCCCCAGCATTTT